This T cell receptor beta chain came from a study of beta chain features in type 1 diabetes. Study conclusions and caveats: A moderate, significant TCRB CDR3 shortening appeared in type 1 diabetes across four CD4+ subsets. The naive, central memory and Treg TCRB repertoires showed an apparent similarity that was greater among patients than among healthy donors.

The length of the CDR3 is 13 residues. Germline CDR1 reads KGHSH; CDR2 reads LQKENI. Trimming cost V 4 bases and J 7 bases; bases outside gene matches: 6. The entirety of the isolated RNA underwent reverse transcription, so expressed TCRB transcripts were sequenced. There were 3.5 million to 4.5 million reads on average in the naive, central memory and regulatory T cell samples. Sequencing used immunoSEQ multiplex PCR; TCRdb keeps in-frame clones, though not all of them. Altogether about 240,000 clones are present, about 15% being singletons, with the ten largest covering approximately 0.021%. Without exception, sorted populations had purity beyond 98%. This clone has only a few counts. Its antigen is not identified.

The chain is built from TRBV18 and TRBJ1-2; TRBD1 matches 7 bases. Input material: naive CD4+ T cells from blood. This clonotype was obtained from a man aged 25-40 years with type 1 diabetes. The CDR3 bases are TGTGCCAGCTCACAAGGACAGGCGGGTGGCTACACCTTC. It translates to CASSQGQAGGYTF.